This T cell receptor beta chain derives from a study of blood T cell repertoires in COVID-19. V gave up 3 bases and J gave up 2 bases; unmatched junction bases: 8. The CDR3 loop spans 15 amino acids. Per the germline V gene, CDR1 is DFQATT and CDR2 is SNEGSKA (reference sequence). Sequencing was performed with immunoSEQ multiplex PCR; in TCRdb, only in-frame clones are kept and a portion is missing. In the table there are roughly 160,000 clones, about 74% of which are singletons. Sequenced material: peripheral blood. The J gene is TRBJ2-3, the V gene TRBV20-1; 7 nucleotides agree with TRBD2. The TCR originated in an elderly woman with acute or convalescent COVID-19. The CDR3 DNA reads TGCAGTGCTAGTCCCCTAGCGGAACTCACAGATACGCAGTATTTT. Its translation is CSASPLAELTDTQYF.